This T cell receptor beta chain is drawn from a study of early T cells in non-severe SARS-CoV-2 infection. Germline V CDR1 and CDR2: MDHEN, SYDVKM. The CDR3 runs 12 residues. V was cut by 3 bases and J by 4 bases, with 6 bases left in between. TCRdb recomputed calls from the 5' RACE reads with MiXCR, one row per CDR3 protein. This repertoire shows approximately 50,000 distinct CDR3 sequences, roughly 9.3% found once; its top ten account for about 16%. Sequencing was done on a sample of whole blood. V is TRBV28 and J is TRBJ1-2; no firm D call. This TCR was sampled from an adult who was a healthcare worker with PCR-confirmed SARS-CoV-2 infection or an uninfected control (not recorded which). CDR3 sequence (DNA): TGTGCCAGCAGTTTGCAGAGCTATGGCTACACCTTC. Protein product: CASSLQSYGYTF.